This is a list of T cell receptor beta chains from one sample in a study of control samples from healthy donors and cancer patients. TCRdb's table, derived via immunoSEQ multiplex PCR, lists solely in-frame clones and lacks some. Of about 20,000 clones listed, 86% are singletons. Source material: PBMCs. These receptors all stem from a woman aged 70 to 79 with colorectal cancer. CDR3s include the opening cysteine and the closing phenylalanine or tryptophan. The D gene is left open where the match is weak. Clone size is not always given. Where it is, it says once, few, many or a class for expanded clones.

d_gene: .
j_gene: TRBJ2-1
v_gene: TRBV6-6
abundance: .
CDR3aa: CASSSALVALNEQFF
CDR3nt: TGTGCCAGCAGCTCCGCGCTAGTGGCCCTCAATGAGCAGTTCTTC

d_gene: .
j_gene: TRBJ2-1
v_gene: TRBV6-2/TRBV6-3
abundance: .
CDR3aa: CASSYPTAGAENEQFF
CDR3nt: TGTGCCAGCAGTTACCCGACTGCGGGGGCGGAAAATGAGCAGTTCTTC

d_gene: TRBD2
j_gene: TRBJ2-7
v_gene: TRBV11-2
abundance: .
CDR3aa: CASSLEPSGGEQYF
CDR3nt: TGTGCCAGCAGCTTAGAGCCCTCGGGGGGCGAGCAGTACTTC

d_gene: TRBD1
j_gene: TRBJ2-5
v_gene: TRBV3-1/TRBV3-2
abundance: few
CDR3aa: CASSQRTGQETQYF
CDR3nt: TGTGCCAGCAGCCAAAGGACAGGCCAAGAGACCCAGTACTTC

d_gene: .
j_gene: TRBJ1-2
v_gene: TRBV3-1/TRBV3-2
abundance: .
CDR3aa: CASSQDTHYGYTF
CDR3nt: TGTGCCAGCAGCCAAGACACCCACTATGGCTACACCTTC

d_gene: .
j_gene: TRBJ1-2
v_gene: TRBV6-5
abundance: .
CDR3aa: CASSYSYAYGYTF
CDR3nt: TGTGCCAGCAGTTACTCATATGCTTATGGCTACACCTTC

d_gene: .
j_gene: TRBJ2-1
v_gene: TRBV5-1
abundance: .
CDR3aa: CASSVGTSYNEQFF
CDR3nt: TGCGCCAGCAGCGTTGGTACCTCCTACAATGAGCAGTTCTTC

d_gene: .
j_gene: TRBJ1-6
v_gene: TRBV6-2/TRBV6-3
abundance: .
CDR3aa: CASSYGLDNSPLHF
CDR3nt: TGTGCCAGCAGTTACGGGCTGGACAATTCACCCCTCCACTTT

d_gene: TRBD1
j_gene: TRBJ1-4
v_gene: TRBV2
abundance: .
CDR3aa: CASSRTGKDEKLFF
CDR3nt: TGTGCCAGCAGTAGGACAGGGAAGGATGAAAAACTGTTTTTT

d_gene: .
j_gene: TRBJ1-2
v_gene: TRBV6-5
abundance: .
CDR3aa: CASSSGSDGYTF
CDR3nt: TGTGCCAGCAGCTCAGGGTCTGATGGCTACACCTTC

d_gene: .
j_gene: TRBJ1-1
v_gene: TRBV6-1
abundance: .
CDR3aa: CASSEALRHWNTEAFF
CDR3nt: TGTGCCAGCAGTGAAGCGCTCAGACACTGGAACACTGAAGCTTTCTTT

d_gene: TRBD1
j_gene: TRBJ2-3
v_gene: TRBV19
abundance: .
CDR3aa: CASRRGQGALTDTQYF
CDR3nt: TGTGCCAGTAGAAGGGGACAGGGGGCGCTGACAGATACGCAGTATTTT

d_gene: .
j_gene: TRBJ2-3
v_gene: TRBV5-1
abundance: .
CDR3aa: CASSLPSGADTQYF
CDR3nt: TGCGCCAGCAGCTTGCCCTCTGGTGCAGATACGCAGTATTTT

d_gene: .
j_gene: TRBJ2-7
v_gene: TRBV6-2/TRBV6-3
abundance: .
CDR3aa: CASSYSTSGTADYEQYF
CDR3nt: TGTGCCAGCAGTTACTCGACGTCAGGGACTGCCGACTACGAGCAGTACTTC

d_gene: TRBD2
j_gene: TRBJ2-1
v_gene: TRBV6-2/TRBV6-3
abundance: once
CDR3aa: CASSDSTSGGSSYNEQFF
CDR3nt: TGTGCCAGCAGTGACTCGACTAGCGGGGGTAGCTCCTACAATGAGCAGTTCTTC

d_gene: .
j_gene: TRBJ1-1
v_gene: TRBV2
abundance: .
CDR3aa: CASSELENTEAFF
CDR3nt: TGTGCCAGCAGTGAACTGGAGAACACTGAAGCTTTCTTT

d_gene: .
j_gene: TRBJ2-5
v_gene: TRBV18
abundance: .
CDR3aa: CASSPRGTGETQYF
CDR3nt: TGTGCCAGCTCACCAAGGGGGACTGGAGAGACCCAGTACTTC

d_gene: TRBD2
j_gene: TRBJ2-1
v_gene: TRBV29-1
abundance: .
CDR3aa: CSVEGGKLGEVLAGVGSYNEQFF
CDR3nt: TGCAGCGTTGAAGGGGGAAAATTAGGGGAGGTACTAGCGGGAGTTGGCTCCTACAATGAGCAGTTCTTC

d_gene: TRBD2
j_gene: TRBJ2-5
v_gene: TRBV6-5
abundance: .
CDR3aa: CASSYSAGGPETQYF
CDR3nt: TGTGCCAGCAGTTACTCGGCGGGAGGGCCGGAGACCCAGTACTTC

d_gene: .
j_gene: TRBJ1-6
v_gene: TRBV2
abundance: .
CDR3aa: CASKENIEELHF
CDR3nt: TGTGCCAGCAAAGAAAACATAGAAGAGCTCCACTTT

d_gene: TRBD2
j_gene: TRBJ2-3
v_gene: TRBV9
abundance: .
CDR3aa: CASSVGTSGGATDTQYF
CDR3nt: TGTGCCAGCAGCGTGGGGACTAGCGGGGGGGCAACAGATACGCAGTATTTT

d_gene: .
j_gene: TRBJ2-2
v_gene: TRBV6-5
abundance: .
CDR3aa: CASSALLNTGELFF
CDR3nt: TGTGCCAGCAGCGCCCTCTTGAACACCGGGGAGCTGTTTTTT

d_gene: .
j_gene: TRBJ2-4
v_gene: TRBV9
abundance: .
CDR3aa: CASSVAPDLAKNIQYF
CDR3nt: TGTGCCAGCAGCGTAGCCCCGGACTTAGCCAAAAACATTCAGTACTTC

d_gene: TRBD1
j_gene: TRBJ2-2
v_gene: TRBV7-3
abundance: .
CDR3aa: CASSLNGQGVTGELFF
CDR3nt: TGTGCCAGCAGCTTAAACGGGCAGGGGGTGACCGGGGAGCTGTTTTTT

d_gene: TRBD1
j_gene: TRBJ1-2
v_gene: TRBV12-3/TRBV12-4
abundance: .
CDR3aa: CASSGDSYGYTF
CDR3nt: TGTGCCAGCAGTGGGGACAGCTATGGCTACACCTTC